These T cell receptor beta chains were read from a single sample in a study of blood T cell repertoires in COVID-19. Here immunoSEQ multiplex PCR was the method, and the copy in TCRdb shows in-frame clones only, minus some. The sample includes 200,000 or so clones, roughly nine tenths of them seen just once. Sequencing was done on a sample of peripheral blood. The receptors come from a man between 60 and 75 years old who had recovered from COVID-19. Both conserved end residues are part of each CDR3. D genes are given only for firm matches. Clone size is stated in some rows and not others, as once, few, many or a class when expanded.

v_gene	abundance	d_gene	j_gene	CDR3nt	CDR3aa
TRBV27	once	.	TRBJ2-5	TGTGCCAGCAGATTCACAGGGTTCAAGGAGACCCAGTACTTC	CASRFTGFKETQYF
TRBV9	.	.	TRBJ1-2	TGTGCCAGCAGCCCTCGGGAGGGCTATGGCTACACCTTC	CASSPREGYGYTF
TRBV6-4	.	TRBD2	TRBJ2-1	TGTGCCAGCAGTGACCTCGAACTAGCGGGCTACAATGAGCAGTTCTTC	CASSDLELAGYNEQFF
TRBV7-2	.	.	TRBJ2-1	TGTGCCAGCACCTTGACACCGTCCAATGAGCAGTTCTTC	CASTLTPSNEQFF
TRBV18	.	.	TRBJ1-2	TGTGCCAGCTCACCAAGTCAACAGTATGGCTACACCTTC	CASSPSQQYGYTF
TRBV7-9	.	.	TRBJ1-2	TGTGCCAGCAGCTTAACTAATGGGGGCTACACCTTC	CASSLTNGGYTF
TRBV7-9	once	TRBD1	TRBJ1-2	TGTGCCAGCAGGTACACAGGGGAAGATGGCTACACCTTC	CASRYTGEDGYTF
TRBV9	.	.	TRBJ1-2	TGTGCCAGCAGCGAAGAGACAGGCGACTATGGCTACACCTTC	CASSEETGDYGYTF
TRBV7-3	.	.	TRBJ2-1	TGTGCCAGCAGCCAGGGACTCGCTTCCAATGAGCAGTTCTTC	CASSQGLASNEQFF
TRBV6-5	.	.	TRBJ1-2	TGTGCCAGCGGAGGGAGCTATGGCTACACCTTC	CASGGSYGYTF
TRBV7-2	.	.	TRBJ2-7	TGTGCCAGCAGCGGGGGGTGGTACGAGCAGTACTTC	CASSGGWYEQYF
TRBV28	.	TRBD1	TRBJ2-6	TGTGCCAGCAGGCCCCCCGGGACAGGTATCGGCTCTGGGGCCAACGTCCTGACTTTC	CASRPPGTGIGSGANVLTF
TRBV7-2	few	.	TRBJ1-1	TGTGCCAGCAGCTCCCCAGGGGAGAACACTGAAGCTTTCTTT	CASSSPGENTEAFF
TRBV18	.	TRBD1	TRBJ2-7	TGTGCCAGCTCACCACTGGGACAGGGGGAAAGCGAGCAGTACTTC	CASSPLGQGESEQYF
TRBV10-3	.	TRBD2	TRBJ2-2	TGTGCCATCAGTGAGTCAGCGGGTCTAGCGGGTCGCCCCGGGGAGCTGTTTTTT	CAISESAGLAGRPGELFF
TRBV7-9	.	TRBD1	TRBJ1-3	TGTGCCAGCAGCCAATTTAGGGGGCCTGGAAACACCATATATTTT	CASSQFRGPGNTIYF
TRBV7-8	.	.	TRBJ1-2	TGTGCCAGCAGCTTAGGAGGAACTAACTATGGCTACACCTTC	CASSLGGTNYGYTF
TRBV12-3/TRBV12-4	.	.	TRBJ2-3	TGTGCCAGCAGAACTAGCACAGATACGCAGTATTTT	CASRTSTDTQYF
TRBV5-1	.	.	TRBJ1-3	TGCGCCAGCAGCTTTGATACAGGCATCGTGTCCGGAAACACCATATATTTT	CASSFDTGIVSGNTIYF
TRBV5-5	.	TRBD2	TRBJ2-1	TGTGCCAGCAGCTGGACGGGGGGCTCCTACAATGAGCAGTTCTTC	CASSWTGGSYNEQFF
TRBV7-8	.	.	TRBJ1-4	TGTGCCAGCAGCCGTCCGCGCGGTTTT	CASSRPRGF
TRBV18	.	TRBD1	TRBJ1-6	TGTGCCAGCTCACCAGTTTTTTCCGGGACAGACTATTCACCCCTCCACTTT	CASSPVFSGTDYSPLHF